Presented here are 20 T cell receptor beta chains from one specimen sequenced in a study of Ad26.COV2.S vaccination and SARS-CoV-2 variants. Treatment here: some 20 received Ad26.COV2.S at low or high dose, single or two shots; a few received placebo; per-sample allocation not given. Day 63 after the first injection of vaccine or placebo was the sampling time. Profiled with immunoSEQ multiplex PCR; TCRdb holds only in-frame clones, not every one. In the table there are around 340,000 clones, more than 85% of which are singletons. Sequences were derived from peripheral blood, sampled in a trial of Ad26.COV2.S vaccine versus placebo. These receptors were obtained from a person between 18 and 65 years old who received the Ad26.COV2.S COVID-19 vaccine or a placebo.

CDR3 sequence: CASRRPGANVLTF. The CDR3 region has the DNA TGTGCCAGCCGGAGGCCTGGGGCCAACGTCCTGACTTTC. The rearrangement joins TRBV6-5 to TRBJ2-6; a possible D gene is TRBD2 (5 bases). V lost 8 bases and J lost 2, with 7 bases in between. Germline assignment: CDR1 MNHEY and CDR2 SVGAGI. The CDR3 is made up of 13 amino acids.

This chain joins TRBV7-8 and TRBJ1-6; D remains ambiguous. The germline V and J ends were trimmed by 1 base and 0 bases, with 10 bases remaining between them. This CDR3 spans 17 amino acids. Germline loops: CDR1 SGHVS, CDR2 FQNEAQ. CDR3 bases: TGTGCCAGCAGCTTAGGGTGGCAGAACTCCTATAATTCACCCCTCCACTTT. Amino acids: CASSLGWQNSYNSPLHF.

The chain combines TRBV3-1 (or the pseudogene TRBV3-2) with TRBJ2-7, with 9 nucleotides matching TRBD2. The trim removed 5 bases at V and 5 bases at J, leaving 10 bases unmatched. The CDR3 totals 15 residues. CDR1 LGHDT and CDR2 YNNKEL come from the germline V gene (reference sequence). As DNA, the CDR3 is TGTGCCAGCAGCGCTGGGCATAGCGGGAGCCACGAGCAGTACTTC. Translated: CASSAGHSGSHEQYF.

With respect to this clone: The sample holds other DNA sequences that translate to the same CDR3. CDR3 loop: CASSFYTEAFF. The DNA of the CDR3 is TGTGCCAGCAGTTTTTACACTGAAGCTTTCTTT. The chain carries TRBV12-3 or TRBV12-4 and TRBJ1-1, with D hard to call. Trimming took 3 bases from V and 3 from J, leaving 2 bases between them. The CDR3 contains 11 residues.

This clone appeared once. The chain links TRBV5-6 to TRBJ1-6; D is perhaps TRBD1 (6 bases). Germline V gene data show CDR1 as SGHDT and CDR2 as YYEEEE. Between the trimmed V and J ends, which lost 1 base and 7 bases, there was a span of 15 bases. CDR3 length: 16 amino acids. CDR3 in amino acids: CASSLWGPGTNSPLHF. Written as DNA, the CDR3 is TGTGCCAGCAGCTTGTGGGGGCCGGGGACCAATTCACCCCTCCACTTT.

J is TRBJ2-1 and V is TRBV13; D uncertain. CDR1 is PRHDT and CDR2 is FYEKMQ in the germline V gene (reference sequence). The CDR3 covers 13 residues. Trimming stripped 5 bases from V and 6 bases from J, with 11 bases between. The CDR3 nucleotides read TGTGCCAGCAGCCAAGGACGGATCAATGAGCAGTTCTTC. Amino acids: CASSQGRINEQFF. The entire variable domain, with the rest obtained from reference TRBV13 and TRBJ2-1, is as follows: AAGVIQSPRHLIKEKRETATLKCYPIPRHDTVYWYQQGPGQDPQFLISFYEKMQSDKGSIPDRFSAQQFSDYHSELNMSSLELGDSALYFCASSQGRINEQFFGPGTRLTVL.

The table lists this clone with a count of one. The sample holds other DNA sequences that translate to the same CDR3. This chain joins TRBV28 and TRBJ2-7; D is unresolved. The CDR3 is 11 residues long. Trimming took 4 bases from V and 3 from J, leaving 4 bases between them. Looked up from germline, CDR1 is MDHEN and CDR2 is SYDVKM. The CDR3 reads CASSSFYEQYF. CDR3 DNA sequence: TGTGCCAGCAGTTCTTTCTACGAGCAGTACTTC.

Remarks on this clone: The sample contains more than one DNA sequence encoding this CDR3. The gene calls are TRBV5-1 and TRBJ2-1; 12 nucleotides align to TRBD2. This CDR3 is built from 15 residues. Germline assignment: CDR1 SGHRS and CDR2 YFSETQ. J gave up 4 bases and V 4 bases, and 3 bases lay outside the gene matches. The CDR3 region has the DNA TGCGCCAGCAGCACTGGACTAGCGGGGTACAATGAGCAGTTCTTC. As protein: CASSTGLAGYNEQFF.

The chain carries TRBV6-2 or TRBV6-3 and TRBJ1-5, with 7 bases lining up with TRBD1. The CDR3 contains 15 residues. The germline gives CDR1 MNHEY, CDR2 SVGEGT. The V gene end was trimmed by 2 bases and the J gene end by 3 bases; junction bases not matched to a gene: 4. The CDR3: CASSYAGGNNQPQHF. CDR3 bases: TGTGCCAGCAGTTACGCAGGGGGTAACAATCAGCCCCAGCATTTT.

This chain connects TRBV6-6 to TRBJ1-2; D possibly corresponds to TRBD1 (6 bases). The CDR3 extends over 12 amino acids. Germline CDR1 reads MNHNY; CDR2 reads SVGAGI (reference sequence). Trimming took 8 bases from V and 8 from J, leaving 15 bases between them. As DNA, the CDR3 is TGTGCCAGCTCTTCAGGGGATAGCGGCTACACCTTC. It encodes CASSSGDSGYTF.

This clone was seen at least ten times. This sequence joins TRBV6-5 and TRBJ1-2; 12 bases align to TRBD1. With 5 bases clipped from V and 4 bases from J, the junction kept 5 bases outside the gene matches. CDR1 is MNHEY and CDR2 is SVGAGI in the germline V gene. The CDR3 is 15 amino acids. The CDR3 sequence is CASSTGTGGIYGYTF. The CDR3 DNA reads TGTGCCAGCAGTACCGGGACAGGGGGCATCTATGGCTACACCTTC.

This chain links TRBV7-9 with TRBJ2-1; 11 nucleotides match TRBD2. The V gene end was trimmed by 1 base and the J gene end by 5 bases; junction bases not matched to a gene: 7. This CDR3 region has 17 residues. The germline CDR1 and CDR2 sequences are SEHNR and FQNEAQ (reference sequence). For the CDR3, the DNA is TGTGCCAGCAGCTTAGATGTAGCGGGAGGGCCGGACAATGAGCAGTTCTTC. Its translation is CASSLDVAGGPDNEQFF.

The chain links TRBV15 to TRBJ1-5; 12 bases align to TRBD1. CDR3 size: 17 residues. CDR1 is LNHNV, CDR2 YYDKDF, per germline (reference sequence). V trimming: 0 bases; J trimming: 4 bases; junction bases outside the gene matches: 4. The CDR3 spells CATSREGTGGRNQPQHF. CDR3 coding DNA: TGTGCCACCAGCAGAGAAGGGACAGGGGGCCGTAATCAGCCCCAGCATTTT.

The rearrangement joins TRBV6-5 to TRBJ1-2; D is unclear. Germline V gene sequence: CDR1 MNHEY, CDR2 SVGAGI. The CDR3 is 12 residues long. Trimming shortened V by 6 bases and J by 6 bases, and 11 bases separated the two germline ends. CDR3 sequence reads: CASSRPNHGYTF. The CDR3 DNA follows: TGTGCCAGCAGCAGACCAAATCATGGCTACACCTTC.

The CDR3 is CASSLTVTGNSYNEQFF. CDR3 nucleotides: TGTGCCAGCAGTTTAACGGTCACAGGGAACTCCTACAATGAGCAGTTCTTC. The V call is TRBV28, the J call TRBJ2-1; perhaps TRBD1 as D (6 bases). CDR3 size: 17 residues. Per germline, CDR1 MDHEN and CDR2 SYDVKM. The V end was cut by 2 bases, the J end by 0 bases, with 14 bases between.

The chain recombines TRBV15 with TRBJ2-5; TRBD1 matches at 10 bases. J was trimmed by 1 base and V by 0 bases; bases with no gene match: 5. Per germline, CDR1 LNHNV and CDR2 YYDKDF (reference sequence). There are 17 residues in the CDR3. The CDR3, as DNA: TGTGCCACCAGCAGAGACCTCGACAGGGGGCTCCAAGAGACCCAGTACTTC. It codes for CATSRDLDRGLQETQYF.

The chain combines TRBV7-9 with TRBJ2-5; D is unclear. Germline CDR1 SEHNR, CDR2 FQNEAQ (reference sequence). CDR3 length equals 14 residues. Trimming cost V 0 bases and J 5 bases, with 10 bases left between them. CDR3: CASSLADGRETQYF. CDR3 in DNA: TGTGCCAGCAGCTTAGCTGATGGAAGGGAGACCCAGTACTTC.

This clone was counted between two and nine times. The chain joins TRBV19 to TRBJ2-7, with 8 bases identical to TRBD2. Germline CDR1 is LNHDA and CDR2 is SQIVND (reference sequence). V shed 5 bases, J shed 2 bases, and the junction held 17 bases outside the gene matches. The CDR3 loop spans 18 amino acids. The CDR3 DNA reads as TGTGCCAGTAGTCCGGGGGGGGCGGCGGGCCTCTGGACCTACGAGCAGTACTTC. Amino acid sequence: CASSPGGAAGLWTYEQYF.

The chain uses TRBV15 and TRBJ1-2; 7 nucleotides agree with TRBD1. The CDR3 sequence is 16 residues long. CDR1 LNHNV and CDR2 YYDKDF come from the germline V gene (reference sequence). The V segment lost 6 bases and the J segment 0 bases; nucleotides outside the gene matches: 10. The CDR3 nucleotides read TGTGCCACCAGTCCCTCCTTAGGACAGGCTAACTATGGCTACACCTTC. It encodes CATSPSLGQANYGYTF.

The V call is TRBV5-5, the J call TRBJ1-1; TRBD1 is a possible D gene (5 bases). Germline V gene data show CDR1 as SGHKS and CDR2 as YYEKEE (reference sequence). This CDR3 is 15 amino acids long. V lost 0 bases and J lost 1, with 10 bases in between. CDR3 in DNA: TGTGCCAGCAGCTTGGTCGCAGGGCCGAACACTGAAGCTTTCTTT. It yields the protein CASSLVAGPNTEAFF.